Sequencing of this TCR beta chain was carried out in a study of T cells in Graves' hyperthyroidism and ophthalmopathy (dated by TCRdb to between 2019 and 2020). With respect to the entire study: Peripheral blood samples were taken at the time of initial diagnosis, prior to any treatment. A discovery cohort of around 100 patients, approximately 44 with Graves' ophthalmopathy and over 55 with stable Graves' hyperthyroidism, was used to find distinguishing TCR V-J signatures. Prospective prediction of ophthalmopathy was tested in an independent validation cohort of 18 hyperthyroidism patients and some 17 patients who later progressed to ophthalmopathy. For training and testing, the 80 to 100 patients in the discovery cohort were randomly divided in a 7:3 ratio. The study also compared thyroid tissue and blood T-cell repertoires from about 6 Graves' hyperthyroidism patients. After blood sampling, hyperthyroidism patients were treated with methimazole at a starting dose of 30 mg daily, and ophthalmopathy patients were treated with high-dose intravenous methylprednisolone. TCR Vbeta CDR3 sequencing of approximately 140 peripheral blood samples (over 40 ophthalmopathy, roughly 72 hyperthyroidism and about 17 progressor patients) is reported in the paper. Study-wide findings and limitations: Most expanded thyroid clonotypes (frequency above 0.001) were also found in blood, which suggests that blood repertoires may mirror thyroid immune responses. In validation, the model predicted progression to ophthalmopathy a median of 6.5 months before onset, with roughly 70% sensitivity and about 72% specificity. In cross-validation, a model built on a 13 V-J signature told ophthalmopathy apart from stable hyperthyroidism with 87.88% sensitivity and 81% to 82% specificity, and in testing the same model reached 80%/75%. Sample size was not statistically predetermined, and blinding of investigators to group allocation was not performed.

Moderately to severely active disease, a Clinical Activity Score of at least 3, a NOSPECS grade of at least 4, and a duration under 3 months were present in ophthalmopathy patients. Any patient with an uncontrolled infection, another autoimmune disease, pregnancy or lactation was excluded. Diagnoses were based on clinical symptoms, serum thyroxine and TRAb, thyroid ultrasound and orbital computed tomography. PBMCs were separated from roughly 10 ml of fresh peripheral blood using Ficoll-Paque density gradient centrifugation. Total RNA was extracted with Trizol reagent, and quality was checked on an Agilent 2100 Bioanalyzer. Amplification of TCR beta CDR3 regions was carried out from RNA transcripts. A first-round RT-PCR of the TCR CDR3 used the HTBI primer set with the Qiagen OneStep RT-PCR kit. A second multiplex PCR round built the libraries, followed by size selection and purification. Libraries were sequenced paired-end with 100 bp reads on an Illumina HiSeq2000. Under the source paper's analysis protocol: SOAPnuke was used to process the raw data, with reads discarded if the reads contained adapters or uncalled bases, had a mean Phred below 15, or lacked an exact constant-primer or identifier match. High-quality paired reads were merged using COPE v1.2.5, and each unique nucleotide sequence was defined as a clonotype. MiTCR v1.1 was used to align clonotypes to the IMGT TRBV, TRBD and TRBJ reference segments. The analysis was restricted to V-J combinations with a frequency above 0.0001, which together covered 99% to 99.2% of the repertoires. The TCS score was defined as F50 (clonal expansion) divided by E x V (chaos), with BLOSUM62-based TCRdist calculated between CDR3 peptides within each V-J. Welch's t-statistics and random forest reduced 450 to 600 V-J features to under 15, which were used in a naive Bayes classifier (R e1071). Using fastp at Q25 and MiXCR, TCRdb reprocessed the public reads and kept productive beta chains. All rows with the same CDR3 protein become a single entry with the most common DNA and genes. TCRdb's processing, not the study's, gives the V and J calls here. The sample table records around 490,000 distinct CDR3 sequences; just under 20% of these occur just once. The ten most abundant clones make up 40% to 50% of the sample.

This clonotype was counted at least ten times. The antigen it binds to is not known. Per-base qualities were not stored, and no clone one base away is much larger. From its cysteine to its phenylalanine, the CDR3 spans 13 amino acids. Of all the DNA, just the CDR3 is kept, 39 bases in frame from base 1. Trimming costs V 6 bases and J 2 bases, and their ends lie 10 bases apart. The chain employs TRBV12-3 or TRBV12-4 and TRBJ1-2; the D gene is perhaps TRBD1, on 5 matching bases. The specimen sequenced was blood. The clonotype comes from a man aged 35 to 55 with Graves' ophthalmopathy. CDR3 sequence: CASRTTVNYGYTF. At the DNA level, the sequence is TGTGCCAGCAGGACGACAGTCAACTATGGCTACACCTTC.